The sample holds many counts of the clone carrying this TCR beta chain. Its target is not known. The data stem from a study of T cells in Graves' hyperthyroidism and ophthalmopathy. Study-level results: Within blood appeared most thyroid clonotypes that had expanded above 0.001.

Hyperthyroidism in the patients, aged 18 to 65, was newly diagnosed and under 2 months in duration. Amplified regions were TCR beta CDR3 sequences from RNA transcripts. Initially, a first-round RT-PCR of the TCR CDR3 employed the HTBI primer set. Via MiXCR, TCRdb re-called the multiplex PCR reads, giving one row per CDR3 protein. The sample carries 350,000 to 400,000 distinct CDR3 sequences, about 19% recorded once. Input material: blood. The sequence was collected from a woman aged 18 to 35 with Graves' hyperthyroidism.

The CDR3 nucleotides read TGTGCCAGCAGCCAATCCGACAGGGGGCGAGGCAATCAGCCCCAGCATTTT. Amino acid sequence: CASSQSDRGRGNQPQHF. The chain couples TRBV6-4 to TRBJ1-5, with 10 bases lining up with TRBD1. The germline V gene encodes CDR1 MRHNA and CDR2 SNTAGT. Trimming at V came to 6 bases and at J to 2 bases, leaving 10 bases not matched to a gene. The CDR3 loop spans 17 amino acids.